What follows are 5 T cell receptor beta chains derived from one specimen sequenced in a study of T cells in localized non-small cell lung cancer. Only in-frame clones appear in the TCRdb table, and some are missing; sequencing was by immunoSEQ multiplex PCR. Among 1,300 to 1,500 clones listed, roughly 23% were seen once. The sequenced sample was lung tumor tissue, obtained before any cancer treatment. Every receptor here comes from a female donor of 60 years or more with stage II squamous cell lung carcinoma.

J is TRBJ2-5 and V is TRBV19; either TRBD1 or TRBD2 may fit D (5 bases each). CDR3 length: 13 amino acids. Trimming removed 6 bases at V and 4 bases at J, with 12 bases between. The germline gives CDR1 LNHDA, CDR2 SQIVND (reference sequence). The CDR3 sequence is CASRSMRGETQYF. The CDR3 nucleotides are TGTGCCAGTAGAAGCATGAGGGGAGAGACCCAGTACTTC.

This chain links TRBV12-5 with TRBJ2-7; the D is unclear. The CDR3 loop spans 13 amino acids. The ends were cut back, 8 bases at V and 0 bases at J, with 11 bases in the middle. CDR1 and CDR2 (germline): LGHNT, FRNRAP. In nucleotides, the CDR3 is TGTGCTAGTTCCCGCCCGAGCTCCTACGAGCAGTACTTC. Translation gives CASSRPSSYEQYF.

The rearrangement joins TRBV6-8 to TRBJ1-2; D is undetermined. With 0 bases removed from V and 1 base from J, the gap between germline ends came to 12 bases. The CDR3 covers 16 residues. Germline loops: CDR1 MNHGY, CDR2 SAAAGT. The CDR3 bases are TGTGCCAGCAGTTACTCGGCAGTAAACTTTAACTATGGCTACACCTTC. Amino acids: CASSYSAVNFNYGYTF.

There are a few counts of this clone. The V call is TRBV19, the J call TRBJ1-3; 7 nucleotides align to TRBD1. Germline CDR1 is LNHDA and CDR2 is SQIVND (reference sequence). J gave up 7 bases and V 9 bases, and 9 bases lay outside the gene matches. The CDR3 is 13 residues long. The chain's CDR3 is CASLGRGHNTIYF. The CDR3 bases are TGTGCCAGCCTCGGGAGGGGGCACAACACCATATATTTT.

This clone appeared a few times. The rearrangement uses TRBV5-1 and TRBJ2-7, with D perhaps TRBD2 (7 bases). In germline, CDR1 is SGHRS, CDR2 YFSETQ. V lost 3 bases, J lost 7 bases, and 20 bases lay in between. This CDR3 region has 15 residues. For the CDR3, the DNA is TGCGCCAGCAGCTCCGCCTTGGGGGGGCTCGGGGAGCAGTACTTC. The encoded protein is CASSSALGGLGEQYF.